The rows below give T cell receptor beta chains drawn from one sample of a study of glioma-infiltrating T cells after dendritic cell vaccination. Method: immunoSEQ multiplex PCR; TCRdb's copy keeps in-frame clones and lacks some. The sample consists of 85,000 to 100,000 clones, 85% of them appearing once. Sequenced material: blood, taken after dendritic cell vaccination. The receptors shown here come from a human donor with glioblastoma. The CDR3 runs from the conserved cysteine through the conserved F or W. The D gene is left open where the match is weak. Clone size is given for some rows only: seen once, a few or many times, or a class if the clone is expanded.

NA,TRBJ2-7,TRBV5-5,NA,TGTGCCAACCCTATGTACGAGCAGTACTTC,CANPMYEQYF
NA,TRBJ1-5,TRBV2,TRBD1,TGTGCCAGCAGTGAAGAGACAGGGACCTATAGCAATCAGCCCCAGCATTTT,CASSEETGTYSNQPQHF
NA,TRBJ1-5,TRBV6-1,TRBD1,TGTGCCAGCAGATACGGGACAGTTAGCAATCAGCCCCAGCATTTT,CASRYGTVSNQPQHF
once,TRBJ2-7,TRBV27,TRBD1,TGTGCCAGCAGTTTATCACAGGGGTCCTACGAGCAGTACTTC,CASSLSQGSYEQYF
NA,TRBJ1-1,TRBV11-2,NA,TGTGCCAGCAGCTTGACAGCCTTGAACACTGAAGCTTTCTTT,CASSLTALNTEAFF
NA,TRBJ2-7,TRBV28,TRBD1,TGTGCCAGCAGTTCCCCCGGGACAGGGGGCTACGAGCAGTACTTC,CASSSPGTGGYEQYF
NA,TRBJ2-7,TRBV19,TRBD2,TGTGCCAGCGACGACCGGACTAGCGGCACCTACGAGCAGTACTTC,CASDDRTSGTYEQYF
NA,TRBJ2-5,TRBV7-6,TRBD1,TGTGCCAGCAGGGCAGGGGGAGAGACCCAGTACTTC,CASRAGGETQYF
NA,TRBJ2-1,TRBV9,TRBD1,TGTGCCAGCAGCGTAGGTGGGACAGGGAGCAATGAGCAGTTCTTC,CASSVGGTGSNEQFF
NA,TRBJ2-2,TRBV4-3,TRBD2,TGCGCCAGCAGCCAAGGGGCGGGCGGGGGGGCCATCGGGGAGCTGTTTTTT,CASSQGAGGGAIGELFF